This T cell receptor beta chain was identified during a study of T cell clonality in common variable immunodeficiency. Study observations and caveats: TCRbeta clonality was increased in CVID versus healthy controls. Compared with controls, CVID subjects had fewer shared TCRbeta clones.

Sequencing was performed with immunoSEQ multiplex PCR; in TCRdb, only in-frame clones are kept and a portion is missing. The sample contains about 52,000 clones, none of them singletons. This clone was found a few times. Antigen: not known. Read sequence stops 3 residues before the CDR3 end, and the germline J gene provides the missing end. The CDR3 covers 14 residues. The germline V gene encodes CDR1 SEHNR and CDR2 FQNEAQ (reference sequence). The J segment lost 5 bases and the V segment lost 0 bases, leaving 0 bases of the junction unmatched. This TCR derives from a person between 18 and 70 years old in good health. V is TRBV7-9 and J is TRBJ1-4; 7 nucleotides agree with TRBD1. Sequencing was done on a sample of peripheral blood mononuclear cells. CDR3: CASSLAGGNEKLFF. CDR3 DNA, as far as it was read: TGTGCCAGCAGCTTAGCAGGGGGCAATGAAAAA.